This T cell receptor beta chain was identified in a study of response to subunit inactivated influenza vaccine (dated by TCRdb to the late 2010s). The study in broad terms: The study used deep quantitative T cell receptor repertoire profiling to track responses to a trivalent subunit inactivated influenza vaccine.

This clonotype came up a few times. It has no known antigen specificity. There are no base qualities to consult, and no much larger clone falls within one base. The library was generated by RT-PCR. TCRdb names Illumina HiSeq 2500 as the instrument used. The raw public reads went through TCRdb reprocessing: fastp at Q25, MiXCR clone calling, in-frame beta chains kept. Every entry covers one CDR3 protein and lists the most common genes and DNA from its rows. Counted in this sample were around 470,000 distinct CDR3 sequences; under 8.5% of them appeared once. About 12% of the sample is in the top ten clones. V is cut back by 1 base and J by 3 bases, with 6 bases in the junction unmatched. The germline V gene gives CDR1 as SGHTA and CDR2 as FQGNSA. Counted from cysteine to phenylalanine, this CDR3 has 15 amino acids. Of the read, only the CDR3 DNA is kept; its 45 bases are in frame from base 1. Overall study outcomes, separate from this receptor: According to the authors, only a limited number of new T cells may be recruited by each seasonal influenza vaccination.

The material sequenced was PBMCs from blood, taken 23 months after vaccination. The sequence was obtained from a man between 50 and 75 years old who received an inactivated influenza vaccine. Donor details come from another sample of the same person, matched by shared clones. The V and J genes are TRBV7-2 and TRBJ2-7; TRBD2 matches 7 bases in the middle. This receptor has the CDR3 CASSLVTAGSYEQYF. The nucleotide sequence is TGTGCCAGCAGCTTAGTCACAGCGGGAAGCTACGAGCAGTACTTC. Extended through the reference TRBV7-2 and TRBJ2-7 proteins, this CDR3 yields the full variable domain: GAGVSQSPSNKVTEKGKDVELRCDPISGHTALYWYRQSLGQGLEFLIYFQGNSAPDKSGLPSDRFSAERTGGSVSTLTIQRTQQEDSAVYLCASSLVTAGSYEQYFGPGTRLTVT.